This TCR beta chain came from a study of tumor-infiltrating lymphocytes in localized non-small cell lung cancer. Study-wide results and limits: No link was found between tumor T-cell fraction and recurrence-free survival.

Profiled with immunoSEQ multiplex PCR; TCRdb holds only in-frame clones, not every one. The sample contains 25,000 to 35,000 clones, around 85% of which appear only once. Germline CDR1 is SEHNR and CDR2 is FQNEAQ (reference sequence). V dropped 3 bases and J dropped 4 bases, with 9 bases sitting between them. The CDR3 consists of 13 residues. Turning to this clone: The antigen remains unidentified.

The receptor was isolated from a human donor with non-small cell lung cancer. Material for sequencing was lung tumor tissue. The chain recombines TRBV7-9 with TRBJ2-5, with D perhaps matching TRBD2 (5 bases). CDR3 sequence reads: CASSLSGLETQYF. In DNA, the CDR3 is TGTGCCAGCAGCTTGAGCGGACTAGAGACCCAGTACTTC.